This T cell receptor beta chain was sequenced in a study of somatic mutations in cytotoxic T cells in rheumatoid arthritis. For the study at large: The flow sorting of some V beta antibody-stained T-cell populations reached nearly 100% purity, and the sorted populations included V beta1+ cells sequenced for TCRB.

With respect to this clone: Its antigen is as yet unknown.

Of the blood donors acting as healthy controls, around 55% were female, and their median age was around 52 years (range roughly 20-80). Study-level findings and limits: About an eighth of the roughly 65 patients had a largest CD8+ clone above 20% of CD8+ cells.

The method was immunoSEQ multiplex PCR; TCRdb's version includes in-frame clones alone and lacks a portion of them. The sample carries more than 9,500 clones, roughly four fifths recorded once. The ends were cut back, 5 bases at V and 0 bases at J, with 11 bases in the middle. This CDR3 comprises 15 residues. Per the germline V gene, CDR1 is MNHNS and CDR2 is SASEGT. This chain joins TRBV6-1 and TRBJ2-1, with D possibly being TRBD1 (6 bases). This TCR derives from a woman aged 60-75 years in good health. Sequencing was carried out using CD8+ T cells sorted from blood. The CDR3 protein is CASSKRQDSYNEQFF. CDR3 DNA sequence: TGTGCCAGCAGTAAAAGACAGGACTCCTACAATGAGCAGTTCTTC.